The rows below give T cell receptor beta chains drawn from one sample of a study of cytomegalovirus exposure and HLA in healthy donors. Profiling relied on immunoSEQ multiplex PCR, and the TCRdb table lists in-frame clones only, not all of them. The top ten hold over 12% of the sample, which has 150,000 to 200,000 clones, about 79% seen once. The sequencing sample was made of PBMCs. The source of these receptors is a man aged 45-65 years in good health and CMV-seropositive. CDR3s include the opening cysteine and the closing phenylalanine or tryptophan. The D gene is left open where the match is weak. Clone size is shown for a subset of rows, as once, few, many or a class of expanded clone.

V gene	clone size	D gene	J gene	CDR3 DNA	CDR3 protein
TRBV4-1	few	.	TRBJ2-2	TGCGCCAGCAGCCAAGATGCGAGGGAGTCGAGCACCGGGGAGCTGTTTTTT	CASSQDARESSTGELFF
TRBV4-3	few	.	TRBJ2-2	TGCGCCAGCAGCCAGGGGGCGATCACCGGGGAGCTGTTTTTT	CASSQGAITGELFF
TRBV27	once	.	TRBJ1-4	TGTGCCAGCAGTTTATATGGGGGGACGGGTGAAAAACTGTTTTTT	CASSLYGGTGEKLFF
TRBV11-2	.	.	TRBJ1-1	TGTGCCAGCAGCTTGCTCGGGGGCACTGAAGCTTTCTTT	CASSLLGGTEAFF
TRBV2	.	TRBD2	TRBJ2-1	TGTGCCAGCAGTGTGGTCGGGGGGGGTGAGCAGTTCTTC	CASSVVGGGEQFF
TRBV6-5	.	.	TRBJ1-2	TGTGCCAGCAGTTACGGGAGCTCTAACTATGGCTACACCTTC	CASSYGSSNYGYTF
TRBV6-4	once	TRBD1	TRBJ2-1	TGTGCCAGCAGTGAACGACAGGGGGATGAGCAGTTCTTC	CASSERQGDEQFF
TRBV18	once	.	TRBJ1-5	TGTGCCAGCTCCGCGACCAGCGTCGCGCATCAGCCCCAGCATTTT	CASSATSVAHQPQHF
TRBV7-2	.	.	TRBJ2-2	TGTGCCAGCAGCTTAGCGTTCTACACCGGGGAGCTGTTTTTT	CASSLAFYTGELFF
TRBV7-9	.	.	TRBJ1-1	TGTGCCAGCACACCACAACAATGGTCCACTGAAGCTTTCTTT	CASTPQQWSTEAFF
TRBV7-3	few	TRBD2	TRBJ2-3	TGTGCCAGCAGCCCTATAGCGGGAAGCACAGATACGCAGTATTTT	CASSPIAGSTDTQYF
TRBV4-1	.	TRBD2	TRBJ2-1	TGCGCCAGCAGCCAAGGAACACCGGGACTAGCGACCTACAATGAGCAGTTCTTC	CASSQGTPGLATYNEQFF
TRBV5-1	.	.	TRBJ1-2	TGCGCCAGCAGCTTGAGTACGGCTAGCTATGGCTACACCTTC	CASSLSTASYGYTF
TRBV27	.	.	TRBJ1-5	TGTGCCAGCAGTTTATACAGTGTGAGCAATCAGCCCCAGCATTTT	CASSLYSVSNQPQHF
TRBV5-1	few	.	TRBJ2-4	TGCGCCAGCAGCGCGCGGAGTACTGCCAAAAACATTCAGTACTTC	CASSARSTAKNIQYF
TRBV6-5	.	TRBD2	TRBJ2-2	TGTGCCAGCAGTTACACGCGGACTAGAATGGCCGGGGAGCTGTTTTTT	CASSYTRTRMAGELFF
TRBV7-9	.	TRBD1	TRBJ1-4	TGTGCCAGCAGCTTAGACAGGGGCGAAAAACTGTTTTTT	CASSLDRGEKLFF
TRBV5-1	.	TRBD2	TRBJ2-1	TGCGCCAGCAGCGGGGAGGGTGAGCAGTTCTTC	CASSGEGEQFF
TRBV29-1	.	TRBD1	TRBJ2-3	TGCAGCGCTGGGACAGTCGGCACAGATACGCAGTATTTT	CSAGTVGTDTQYF
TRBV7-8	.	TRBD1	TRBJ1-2	TGTGCCAGCAGCTTAAGGACAGGGGGTCCCTATGGCTACACCTTC	CASSLRTGGPYGYTF
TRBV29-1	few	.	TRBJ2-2	TGCAGCGTTGGGGCAGGGGTCAACACCGGGGAGCTGTTTTTT	CSVGAGVNTGELFF
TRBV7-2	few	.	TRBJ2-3	TGTGCCAGCAGCTTATTCCGGGCGGGGCACACAGATACGCAGTATTTT	CASSLFRAGHTDTQYF
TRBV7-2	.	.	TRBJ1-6	TGTGCCAGCAGCCCCAGGGAAGACCATAATTCACCCCTCCACTTT	CASSPREDHNSPLHF
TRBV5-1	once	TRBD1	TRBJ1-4	TGCGCCAGCAGCTTGTGGGACAGGGGAACTAATGAAAAACTGTTTTTT	CASSLWDRGTNEKLFF
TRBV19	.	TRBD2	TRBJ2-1	TGTGCCAGTAGTATTGCAGCGGGGGGCTTTAATGAGCAGTTCTTC	CASSIAAGGFNEQFF
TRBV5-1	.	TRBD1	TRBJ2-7	TGCGCCAGCAGTTCCGGGACAGCCGACTACGAGCAGTACTTC	CASSSGTADYEQYF
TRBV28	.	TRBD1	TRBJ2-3	TGTGCCAGCAGTTTCGACAGGGTGAAAGATACGCAGTATTTT	CASSFDRVKDTQYF
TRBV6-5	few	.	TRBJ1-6	TGTGCCAGCGGAAGGAAGGGGGGGAGTTCACCCCTCCACTTT	CASGRKGGSSPLHF
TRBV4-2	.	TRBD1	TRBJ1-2	TGTGCCAGCAGCCAAGTGGGGACAGGGGGTTTGGGCTATGGCTACACCTTC	CASSQVGTGGLGYGYTF
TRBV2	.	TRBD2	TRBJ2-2	TGTGCCAGCAGTGAAATGTGGCGGGGGGACACCGGGGAGCTGTTTTTT	CASSEMWRGDTGELFF
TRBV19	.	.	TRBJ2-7	TGTGCCAGGCCGGAGGGGATCAACGAGCAGTACTTC	CARPEGINEQYF
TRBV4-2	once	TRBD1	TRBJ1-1	TGTGCCAGCAGCCAGCCGACTACAGGGGCCGCCCAAGCTTTCTTT	CASSQPTTGAAQAFF
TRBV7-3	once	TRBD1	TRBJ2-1	TGTGCCAGCAGCTTAGGGGGACAGGTATACAATGAGCAGTTCTTC	CASSLGGQVYNEQFF
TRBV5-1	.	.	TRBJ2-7	TGCGCCAGCAGCGGGAGGGGGGGTGCGCTACTAGACTCCTACGAGCAGTACTTC	CASSGRGGALLDSYEQYF
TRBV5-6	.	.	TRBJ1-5	TGTGCCAGCAGCTTGAGAGGATTGGGAGGGAGCAATCAGCCCCAGCATTTT	CASSLRGLGGSNQPQHF
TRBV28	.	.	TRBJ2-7	TGTGCCAGCAGTTTTGATCCAGGGAACCCCTACGAGCAGTACTTC	CASSFDPGNPYEQYF
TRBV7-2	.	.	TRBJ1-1	TGTGCCAGCAGCTTTTCGGACACTGAAGCTTTCTTT	CASSFSDTEAFF
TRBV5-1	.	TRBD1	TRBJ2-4	TGCGCCAGCAGCTGGGGGACAGGCCAAAACATTCAGTACTTC	CASSWGTGQNIQYF
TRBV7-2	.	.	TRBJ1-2	TGTGCCAGCAGCTTAATAGAGGCGGGGGACTATGGCTACACCTTC	CASSLIEAGDYGYTF
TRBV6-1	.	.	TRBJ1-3	TGTGCCAGCAGTGATGGGAAAGGGGTCGGAAACACCATATATTTT	CASSDGKGVGNTIYF
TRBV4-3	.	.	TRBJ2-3	TGCGCCAGCAGCCAAGGTAGGCTGGGGGCCGGCACAGATACGCAGTATTTT	CASSQGRLGAGTDTQYF
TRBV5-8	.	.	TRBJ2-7	TGTGCCAGCAGCTTGGCGGGGGAAGGCTTCGAGCAGTACTTC	CASSLAGEGFEQYF
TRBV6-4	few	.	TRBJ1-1	TGTGCCAGCAGTGACCCGACTCGGGAAGCTTTCTTT	CASSDPTREAFF
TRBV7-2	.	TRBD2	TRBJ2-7	TGTGCCAGCAGCTTAGGCCCAGCGGGGGCGGCCGAGCAGTACTTC	CASSLGPAGAAEQYF
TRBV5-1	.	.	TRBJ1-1	TGCGCCAGCACCCTCTGGGGGGACAACACTGAAGCTTTCTTT	CASTLWGDNTEAFF
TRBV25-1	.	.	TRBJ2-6	TGTGCCAGCAGTGCCGGGGTTTCTGGGGCCAACGTCCTGACTTTC	CASSAGVSGANVLTF
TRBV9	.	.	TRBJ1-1	TGTGCCAGCAGCGTTCGTCTTCGACTTTCCACTGAAGCTTTCTTT	CASSVRLRLSTEAFF
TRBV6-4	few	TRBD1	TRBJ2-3	TGTGCCAGCAGCGCAGACAGGGGGCGGACAGATACGCAGTATTTT	CASSADRGRTDTQYF
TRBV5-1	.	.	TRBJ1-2	TGCGCCAGCAGCTTGGCCGTCCAGGGAGGCTACACCTTC	CASSLAVQGGYTF
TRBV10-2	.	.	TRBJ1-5	TGCGCCAGCAGTGAGTCGGGCAGGCCCTATAGCAATCAGCCCCAGCATTTT	CASSESGRPYSNQPQHF